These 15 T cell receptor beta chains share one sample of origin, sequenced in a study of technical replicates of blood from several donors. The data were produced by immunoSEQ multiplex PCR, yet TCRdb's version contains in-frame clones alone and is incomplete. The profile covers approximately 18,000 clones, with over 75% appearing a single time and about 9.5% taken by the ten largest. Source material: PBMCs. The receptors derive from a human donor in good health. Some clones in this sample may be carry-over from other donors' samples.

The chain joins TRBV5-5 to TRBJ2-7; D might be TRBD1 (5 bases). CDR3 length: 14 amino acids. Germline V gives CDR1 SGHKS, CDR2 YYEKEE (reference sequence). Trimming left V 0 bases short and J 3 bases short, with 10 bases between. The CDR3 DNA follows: TGTGCCAGCAGCTTGGTAGGGGCTCACTACGAGCAGTACTTC. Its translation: CASSLVGAHYEQYF.

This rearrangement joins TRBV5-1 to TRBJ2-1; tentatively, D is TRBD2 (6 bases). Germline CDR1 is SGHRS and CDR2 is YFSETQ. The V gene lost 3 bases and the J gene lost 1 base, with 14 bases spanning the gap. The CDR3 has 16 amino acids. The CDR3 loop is CASSYDGSGSYNEQFF. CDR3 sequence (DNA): TGCGCCAGCAGCTATGACGGGAGTGGTTCCTACAATGAGCAGTTCTTC.

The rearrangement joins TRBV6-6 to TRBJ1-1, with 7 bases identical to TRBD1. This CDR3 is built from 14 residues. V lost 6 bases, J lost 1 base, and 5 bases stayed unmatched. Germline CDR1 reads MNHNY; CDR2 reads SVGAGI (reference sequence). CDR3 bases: TGTGCCAGCAGGCAACAGGGGACGAACACTGAAGCTTTCTTT. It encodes CASRQQGTNTEAFF.

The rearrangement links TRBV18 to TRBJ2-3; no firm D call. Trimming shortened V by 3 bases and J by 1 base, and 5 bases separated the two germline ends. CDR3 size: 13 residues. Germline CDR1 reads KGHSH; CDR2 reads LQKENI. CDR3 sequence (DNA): TGTGCCAGCTCACCCCCCGGCACAGATACGCAGTATTTT. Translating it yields CASSPPGTDTQYF. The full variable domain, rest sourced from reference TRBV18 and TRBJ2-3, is NAGVMQNPRHLVRRRGQEARLRCSPMKGHSHVYWYRQLPEEGLKFMVYLQKENIIDESGMPKERFSAEFPKEGPSILRIQQVVRGDSAAYFCASSPPGTDTQYFGPGTRLTVL.

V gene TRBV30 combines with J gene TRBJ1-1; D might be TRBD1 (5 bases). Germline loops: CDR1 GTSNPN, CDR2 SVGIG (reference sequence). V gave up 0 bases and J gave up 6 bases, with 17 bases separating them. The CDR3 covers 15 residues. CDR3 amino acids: CAWSVYRGGNAEAFF. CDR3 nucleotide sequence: TGTGCCTGGAGTGTATATCGGGGGGGAAACGCTGAAGCTTTCTTT.

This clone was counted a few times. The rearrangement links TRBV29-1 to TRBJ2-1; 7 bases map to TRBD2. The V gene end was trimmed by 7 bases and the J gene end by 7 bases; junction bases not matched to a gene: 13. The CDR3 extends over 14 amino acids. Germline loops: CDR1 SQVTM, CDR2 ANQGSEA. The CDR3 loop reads CSGAGTTGRNEQFF. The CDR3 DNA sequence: TGCAGCGGAGCCGGGACTACTGGTAGAAATGAGCAGTTCTTC.

CDR3 in amino acids: CASSLALAGELFF. The CDR3 nucleotides read TGTGCCAGCAGCTTAGCTCTTGCCGGGGAGCTGTTTTTT. The V call is TRBV7-2, the J call TRBJ2-2; the D is unclear. CDR1 SGHTA and CDR2 FQGNSA come from the germline V gene. The V end lost 0 bases, the J end lost 6 bases, and 5 bases lay between the germline ends. The CDR3 is 13 residues long.

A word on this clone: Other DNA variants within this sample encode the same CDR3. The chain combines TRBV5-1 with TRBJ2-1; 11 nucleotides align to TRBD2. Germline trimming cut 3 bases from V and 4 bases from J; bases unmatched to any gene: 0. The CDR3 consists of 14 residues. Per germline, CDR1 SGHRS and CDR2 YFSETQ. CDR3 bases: TGCGCCAGCAGCTCTAGCGGGGGGTACAATGAGCAGTTCTTC. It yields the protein CASSSSGGYNEQFF.

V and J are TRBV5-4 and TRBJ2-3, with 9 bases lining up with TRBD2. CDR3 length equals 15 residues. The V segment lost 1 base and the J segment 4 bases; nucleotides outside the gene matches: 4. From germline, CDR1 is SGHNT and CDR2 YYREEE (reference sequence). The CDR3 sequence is CASSLSAGGADTQYF. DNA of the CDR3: TGTGCCAGCAGCTTGTCCGCGGGAGGGGCAGATACGCAGTATTTT.

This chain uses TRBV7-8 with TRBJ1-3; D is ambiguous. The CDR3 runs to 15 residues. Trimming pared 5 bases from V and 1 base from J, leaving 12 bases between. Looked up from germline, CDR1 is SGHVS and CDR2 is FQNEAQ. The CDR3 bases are TGTGCCAGCAGCCTACTAGGAGAGTCTGGAAACACCATATATTTT. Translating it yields CASSLLGESGNTIYF.

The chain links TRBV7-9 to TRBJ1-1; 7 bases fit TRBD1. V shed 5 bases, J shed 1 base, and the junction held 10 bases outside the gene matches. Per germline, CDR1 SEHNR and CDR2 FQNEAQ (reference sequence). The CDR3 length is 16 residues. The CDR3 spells CASSQPPRTGNTEAFF. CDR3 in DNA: TGTGCCAGCAGCCAACCCCCGAGGACAGGGAACACTGAAGCTTTCTTT.

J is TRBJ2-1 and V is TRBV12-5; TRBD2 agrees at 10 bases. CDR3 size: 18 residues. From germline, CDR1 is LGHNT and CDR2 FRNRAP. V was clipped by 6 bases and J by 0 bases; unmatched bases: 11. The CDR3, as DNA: TGTGCTAGTGGCCTGCCCCAACTAGCGGGAAGCTCCTACAATGAGCAGTTCTTC. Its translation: CASGLPQLAGSSYNEQFF.

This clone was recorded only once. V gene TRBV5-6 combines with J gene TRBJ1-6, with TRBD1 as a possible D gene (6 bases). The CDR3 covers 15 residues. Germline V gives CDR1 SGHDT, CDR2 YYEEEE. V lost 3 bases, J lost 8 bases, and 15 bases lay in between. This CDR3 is CASSSVDSDYSPLHF. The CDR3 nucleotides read TGTGCCAGCAGCTCCGTGGACAGCGACTATTCACCCCTCCACTTT.

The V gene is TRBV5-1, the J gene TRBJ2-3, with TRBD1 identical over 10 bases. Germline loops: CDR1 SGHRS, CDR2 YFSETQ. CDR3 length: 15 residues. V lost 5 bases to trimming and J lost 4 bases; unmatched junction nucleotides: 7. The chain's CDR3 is CASSTGQGMADTQYF. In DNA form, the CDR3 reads TGCGCCAGCAGTACGGGACAGGGGATGGCAGATACGCAGTATTTT.

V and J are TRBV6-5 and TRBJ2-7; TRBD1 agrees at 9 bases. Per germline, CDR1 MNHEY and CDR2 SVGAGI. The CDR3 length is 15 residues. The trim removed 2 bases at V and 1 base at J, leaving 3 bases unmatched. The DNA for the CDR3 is TGTGCCAGCAGTTACGGGACAGGGAGTTCCTACGAGCAGTACTTC. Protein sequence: CASSYGTGSSYEQYF.